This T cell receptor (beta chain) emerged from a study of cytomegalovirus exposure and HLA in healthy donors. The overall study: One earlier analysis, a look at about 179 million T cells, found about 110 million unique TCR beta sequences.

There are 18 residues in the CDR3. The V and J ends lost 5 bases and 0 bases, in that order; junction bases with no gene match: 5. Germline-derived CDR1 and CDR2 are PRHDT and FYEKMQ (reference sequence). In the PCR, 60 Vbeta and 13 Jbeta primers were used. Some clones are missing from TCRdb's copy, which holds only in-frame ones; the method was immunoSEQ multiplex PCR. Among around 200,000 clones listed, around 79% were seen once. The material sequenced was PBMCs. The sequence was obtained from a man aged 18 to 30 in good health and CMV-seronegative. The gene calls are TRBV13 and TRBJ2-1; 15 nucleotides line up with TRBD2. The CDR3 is CASSQGLAGGSSYNEQFF. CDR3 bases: TGTGCCAGCAGCCAAGGACTAGCGGGAGGGTCCTCCTACAATGAGCAGTTCTTC.